A single TCR beta chain is shown here with its context. Its antigen is unidentified. These data come from a study of T cells in Graves' hyperthyroidism and ophthalmopathy. Study observations and caveats: A model of 13 V-J pairs discriminated ophthalmopathy from stable hyperthyroidism. Within blood appeared most thyroid clonotypes that had expanded above 0.001.

V lost 3 bases, J lost 0 bases, and 15 bases lay in between. The germline V gene has CDR1 LGHNT and CDR2 FRNRAP. This CDR3 has 17 amino acids. TCR beta CDR3 regions were amplified from RNA transcripts. The HTBI set primed first-round TCR CDR3 RT-PCR. TCRdb independently ran MiXCR on the multiplex PCR reads; one entry per CDR3 protein. The table lists fewer than 350,000 distinct CDR3 sequences, 10% to 15% of them singletons, with almost 8% in the top ten. Uncontrolled infection, other autoimmune disease, pregnancy and lactation each barred patients from inclusion. PBMCs were derived from 9.5 to 10 ml fresh peripheral blood.

This receptor was taken from a woman aged 25 to 39 with Graves' hyperthyroidism that later progressed to Graves' ophthalmopathy. The sequencing input was blood. The V and J genes are TRBV12-5 and TRBJ1-5; D call uncertain. The CDR3 region has the DNA TGTGCTAGTGGTTTATACGCACTACCTCATAGCAATCAGCCCCAGCATTTT. Protein: CASGLYALPHSNQPQHF.